These T cell receptor beta chains were read from a single sample in a study of shared clonotypes between healthy human individuals. TCRdb's copy holds only in-frame clones and misses some; the assay was immunoSEQ multiplex PCR. The sample has approximately 2.5 million clones; 93% are singletons. The sequencing sample was made of naive CD4+ T cells from PBMCs. These receptors were obtained from a young man in good health. Some clones in this sample may be carry-over from other donors' samples. The CDR3 runs from the conserved cysteine through the conserved F or W. A D gene is named only where the DNA matches it firmly. Only part of the rows carry a size: once, few, many, or a class if the clone is expanded.

v_call,clone_size,d_call,j_call,cdr3_aa,cdr3_nt
TRBV7-8,.,TRBD1,TRBJ2-5,CASSTGTGPFGSQYF,TGTGCCAGCAGCACAGGGACAGGGCCATTTGGGTCCCAGTACTTC
TRBV19,.,.,TRBJ2-4,CASSLWDKNIQYF,TGTGCCAGTAGCCTGTGGGACAAAAACATTCAGTACTTC
TRBV29-1,.,.,TRBJ1-2,CSVERRQPVYGYTF,TGCAGCGTTGAGAGAAGACAGCCGGTCTATGGCTACACCTTC
TRBV9,.,.,TRBJ2-1,CASSPRTVNYNEQFF,TGTGCCAGCAGCCCGCGGACGGTGAACTACAATGAGCAGTTCTTC
TRBV20-1,few,.,TRBJ2-2,CSAARAGELFF,TGCAGTGCAGCAAGGGCCGGGGAGCTGTTTTTT
TRBV11-2,.,.,TRBJ2-1,CASSRWRGNNEQFF,TGTGCCAGCAGCCGATGGAGGGGTAACAATGAGCAGTTCTTC
TRBV27,.,TRBD2,TRBJ2-2,CASRTRTSGGATGELFF,TGTGCCAGCAGGACTCGTACTAGCGGTGGGGCCACCGGGGAGCTGTTTTTT
TRBV9,.,.,TRBJ2-5,CASSVQGGRETQYF,TGTGCCAGCAGCGTCCAGGGAGGCCGGGAGACCCAGTACTTC
TRBV7-3,.,.,TRBJ1-2,CASSFRTSYYGYTF,TGTGCCAGCAGCTTTCGGACATCCTACTATGGCTACACCTTC
TRBV25-1,.,.,TRBJ2-1,CASSEFVTYNEQFF,TGTGCCAGCAGTGAATTTGTCACCTACAATGAGCAGTTCTTC
TRBV5-1,.,.,TRBJ2-3,CASSITSRSTDTQYF,TGCGCCAGCAGCATCACTAGCAGAAGCACAGATACGCAGTATTTT
TRBV2,.,TRBD1,TRBJ2-4,CASSLDRGNIQYF,TGTGCCAGCAGTCTTGACAGGGGGAACATTCAGTACTTC
TRBV7-3,.,.,TRBJ2-4,CASSKSGTGQNIQYF,TGTGCCAGCAGCAAAAGTGGTACAGGCCAAAACATTCAGTACTTC
TRBV5-1,.,TRBD2,TRBJ2-3,CASSPISGGVKDTQYF,TGCGCCAGCAGCCCCATCTCTGGGGGGGTTAAAGATACGCAGTATTTT
TRBV29-1,.,.,TRBJ2-3,CSVVVDAGSTDTQYF,TGCAGCGTTGTGGTTGATGCGGGAAGCACAGATACGCAGTATTTT
TRBV4-1,.,.,TRBJ1-1,CASSQEPRPLNTEAFF,TGCGCCAGCAGCCAGGAACCTCGACCCTTGAACACTGAAGCTTTCTTT
TRBV30,.,.,TRBJ1-3,CAWSVNGNTIYF,TGTGCCTGGAGTGTAAACGGAAACACCATATATTTT
TRBV6-6,.,TRBD1,TRBJ1-2,CASSYSGQGVYGYTF,TGTGCCAGCAGTTACTCGGGACAGGGGGTCTATGGCTACACCTTC
TRBV29-1,.,.,TRBJ2-3,CSVGGSKGDTQYF,TGCAGCGTGGGGGGCTCCAAGGGAGATACGCAGTATTTT
TRBV6-6,once,TRBD2,TRBJ2-7,CASSYGTSGGGEQYF,TGTGCCAGCAGTTACGGGACTAGCGGAGGGGGCGAGCAGTACTTC
TRBV2,.,.,TRBJ1-6,CASSEEAASPLHF,TGTGCCAGCAGTGAAGAGGCAGCTTCACCCCTCCACTTT
TRBV28,.,.,TRBJ2-7,CASSLGGFLYSYEQYF,TGTGCCAGCAGTTTAGGCGGGTTCTTATACTCCTACGAGCAGTACTTC
TRBV18,.,.,TRBJ2-1,CASSPGRQRYNEQFF,TGTGCCAGCTCACCCGGACGGCAAAGATACAATGAGCAGTTCTTC
TRBV29-1,.,.,TRBJ1-4,CSVRQRLATNEKLFF,TGCAGCGTAAGACAGAGACTAGCAACTAATGAAAAACTGTTTTTT
TRBV6-5,.,.,TRBJ2-7,CASTEPRAEQYF,TGTGCCAGCACCGAACCCCGGGCCGAGCAGTACTTC
TRBV6-6,.,.,TRBJ1-2,CAARGAGGYTF,TGTGCCGCTAGGGGGGCCGGGGGCTACACCTTC
TRBV25-1,.,.,TRBJ1-2,CASSELVSHGYTF,TGTGCCAGCAGTGAATTGGTCAGCCACGGCTACACCTTC
TRBV19,.,.,TRBJ2-5,CAASSGRTQYF,TGTGCCGCTTCCAGCGGTCGGACCCAGTACTTC
TRBV4-2,.,.,TRBJ2-5,CASSQDRGNGAQETQYF,TGTGCCAGCAGCCAAGATCGGGGGAACGGAGCCCAAGAGACCCAGTACTTC
TRBV18,.,.,TRBJ1-5,CASSPHSNQPQHF,TGTGCCAGCTCACCCCATAGCAATCAGCCCCAGCATTTT
TRBV28,.,TRBD1,TRBJ1-1,CASSFSGGQGVRWGTEAFF,TGTGCCAGCAGTTTTTCCGGAGGACAGGGGGTACGCTGGGGCACTGAAGCTTTCTTT
TRBV11-3,.,TRBD1,TRBJ2-1,CASSLVRTGGYEQFF,TGTGCCAGCAGCTTAGTCAGGACAGGGGGATATGAGCAGTTCTTC
TRBV18,.,TRBD1,TRBJ1-2,CASSPRDSLGYTF,TGTGCCAGCTCACCCAGGGACAGCCTCGGCTACACCTTC
TRBV11-3,.,.,TRBJ1-4,CASSLDIGFATNEKLFF,TGTGCCAGCAGCTTAGATATCGGCTTTGCAACTAATGAAAAACTGTTTTTT
TRBV5-1,once,.,TRBJ2-7,CASSSTSTASSYEQYF,TGCGCCAGCAGCTCAACCTCCACCGCGAGCTCCTACGAGCAGTACTTC
TRBV11-2,.,.,TRBJ2-1,CASSSGRYTTNNEQFF,TGTGCCAGCAGCTCCGGACGGTATACCACAAACAATGAGCAGTTCTTC
TRBV2,.,.,TRBJ2-7,CASSELDSLPEQYF,TGTGCCAGCAGTGAACTGGACTCGCTTCCCGAGCAGTACTTC
TRBV7-3,.,TRBD2,TRBJ2-3,CASGTGLAGSTDTQYF,TGTGCCAGCGGCACGGGACTAGCGGGTTCAACAGATACGCAGTATTTT
TRBV7-2,.,.,TRBJ1-1,CASSSSRDTEAFF,TGTGCCAGCAGCTCTTCTCGGGACACTGAAGCTTTCTTT
TRBV27,few,TRBD2,TRBJ2-7,CASSSRLAGVNEQYF,TGTGCCAGCAGTTCCCGACTAGCGGGAGTCAACGAGCAGTACTTC
TRBV28,few,.,TRBJ2-7,CASGNPTGYEQYF,TGTGCCAGCGGTAATCCGACAGGCTACGAGCAGTACTTC
TRBV30,.,.,TRBJ1-6,CAWSRENSPLHF,TGTGCCTGGAGTCGGGAAAATTCACCCCTCCACTTT
TRBV11-2,.,TRBD1,TRBJ1-2,CASRRTGDYGYTF,TGTGCCAGCAGAAGGACAGGCGACTATGGCTACACCTTC
TRBV5-1,.,TRBD1,TRBJ2-2,CASSFDRGRAGELFF,TGCGCCAGCAGCTTTGACAGGGGGCGAGCCGGGGAGCTGTTTTTT
TRBV30,.,TRBD2,TRBJ2-5,CAWSVTASGMNEQYF,TGTGCCTGGAGTGTAACGGCTAGCGGGATGAATGAGCAGTACTTC
TRBV5-4,once,.,TRBJ2-1,CASSLLQGLANEQFF,TGTGCCAGCAGCTTGTTACAGGGTCTGGCCAATGAGCAGTTCTTC
TRBV4-1,.,TRBD1,TRBJ2-6,CASSFRQGTRGLTGANVLTF,TGCGCCAGCAGCTTCCGACAGGGGACCCGGGGATTAACTGGGGCCAACGTCCTGACTTTC
TRBV7-2,few,TRBD2,TRBJ2-5,CASSFPGLADLRETQYF,TGTGCCAGCAGCTTCCCGGGACTAGCGGATTTGAGGGAGACCCAGTACTTC
TRBV5-5,.,.,TRBJ1-5,CASSLAGSSNQPQHF,TGTGCCAGCAGCTTGGCCGGGAGTAGCAATCAGCCCCAGCATTTT
TRBV19,.,TRBD1,TRBJ1-2,CATVGQGPYGYTF,TGTGCCACCGTAGGACAGGGACCATACGGCTACACCTTC
TRBV7-2,.,.,TRBJ2-7,CASSLAWSSRDYEQYF,TGTGCCAGCAGCTTAGCCTGGAGTAGCAGAGACTACGAGCAGTACTTC
TRBV7-9,.,.,TRBJ2-2,CASSLRVTGELFF,TGTGCCAGCAGCTTACGAGTCACCGGGGAGCTGTTTTTT
TRBV18,once,.,TRBJ2-7,CASSPGRTYEQYF,TGTGCCAGCTCACCAGGTCGGACCTACGAGCAGTACTTC
TRBV6-1,.,TRBD2,TRBJ2-3,CASIRLAGVEDTQYF,TGTGCCAGCATCCGACTAGCGGGAGTTGAAGATACGCAGTATTTT
TRBV25-1,.,.,TRBJ2-6,CASSEGVAGANVLTF,TGTGCCAGCAGTGAGGGAGTGGCTGGGGCCAACGTCCTGACTTTC